The T cell receptor beta chain described here comes from a study of blood T cell repertoires in COVID-19. Study context: The origin of the acute and convalescent COVID-19 samples was the United States, Italy and Spain.

Per the authors' pipeline: Using reference gene primer amplification, nucleated cell counts were estimated. The table came from immunoSEQ multiplex PCR; TCRdb's copy has only in-frame clones and leaves some out. V and J calls and clone size are copied from that table; D and trimming were computed from the DNA. The sample carries 58,000 or so clones, about nine tenths recorded once. This receptor was identified in a woman in her 70s with active COVID-19. Sequencing was done on a sample of peripheral blood.

The CDR3 region has the DNA TGTGCCAGCTCACCACCCTCCGGCTACGGGAAGCAGTACTTC. This gives the protein CASSPPSGYGKQYF. The chain employs TRBV18 and TRBJ2-7; tentative D call: TRBD2 (5 bases). The V and J ends lost 0 bases and 8 bases respectively, with 14 bases between them. CDR3 length: 14 amino acids. From germline, CDR1 is KGHSH and CDR2 LQKENI.